Below, 26 T cell receptor beta chains from the same sample are listed, as sequenced in a study of T cells in Graves' hyperthyroidism and ophthalmopathy. RNA transcripts were the template for amplifying TCR beta CDR3 regions. First-round RT-PCR of the TCR CDR3 relied on the HTBI primer set. TCRdb reprocessed the multiplex PCR reads via MiXCR and lists one record per CDR3 protein. The data show hundreds of thousands of distinct CDR3 sequences, around 22% seen once. Source material: blood. The receptors originated from a woman between 25 and 40 years old with Graves' ophthalmopathy.

In DNA, the CDR3 is TGTGCCAGCAATGAAAGAATTTACGAGCAGTACTTC. It encodes CASNERIYEQYF. This chain connects TRBV28 to TRBJ2-7, with no clear D. The germline gives CDR1 MDHEN, CDR2 SYDVKM. The CDR3 has 12 amino acids. V lost 7 bases and J lost 4, with 11 bases in between.

This clonotype was detected many times. The chain combines TRBV15 with TRBJ1-5; 8 bases are shared with TRBD1. V lost 8 bases and J lost 3; bases outside the gene matches: 3. The germline V gene has CDR1 LNHNV and CDR2 YYDKDF (reference sequence). This CDR3 contains 13 residues. The CDR3 loop is CATADRDNQPQHF. The CDR3 nucleotides are TGTGCCACCGCGGACAGGGACAATCAGCCCCAGCATTTT.

V and J are TRBV3-1 and TRBJ1-2; a possible D gene is TRBD1 (5 bases). The germline CDR1 and CDR2 sequences are LGHDT and YNNKEL (reference sequence). The V gene lost 4 bases and the J gene lost 4 bases, with 13 bases spanning the gap. The CDR3 sequence is 14 residues long. The CDR3 region has the DNA TGTGCCAGCAGCCCCGGGGCAGGATCCTATGGCTACACCTTC. Translating gives CASSPGAGSYGYTF.

Many counts were recorded for this clonotype. A read error may account for a junction end that differs from germline. V and J are TRBV19 and TRBJ1-1; D perhaps matches TRBD1 (6 bases). Germline CDR1 reads LNHDA; CDR2 reads SQIVND (reference sequence). The CDR3 is 13 amino acids. The CDR3 protein is CASSIQGNTEAFF. CDR3 nucleotide sequence: TGCGCCAGCAGTATACAGGGGAACACTGAAGCTTTCTTT.

This clonotype showed up just a few times. V usage is TRBV5-1 and J usage is TRBJ1-1, with D unclear. CDR1 and CDR2 (germline): SGHRS, YFSETQ. The CDR3 is 16 amino acids. V lost 1 base and J 1 base, leaving 14 bases between the germline ends. CDR3 DNA: TGCGCCAGCAGCTTGCACCCGACCTACAAGAACACTGAAGCTTTCTTT. Translating it yields CASSLHPTYKNTEAFF.

V usage is TRBV7-9 and J usage is TRBJ1-1; D unresolved. This CDR3 contains 13 residues. Germline V gives CDR1 SEHNR, CDR2 FQNEAQ (reference sequence). Trimming took off 5 bases at V and 1 base at J, with 8 bases between the two ends. The CDR3 sequence is CASSRPPNTEAFF. CDR3 in DNA: TGTGCCAGCAGCCGTCCACCGAACACTGAAGCTTTCTTT.

In this sample, this clonotype turned up many times. The chain joins TRBV29-1 to TRBJ2-5; TRBD1 aligns across 7 bases. The germline V gene encodes CDR1 SQVTM and CDR2 ANQGSEA. Trimming took 5 bases from V and 4 from J; bases not matched to a gene: 4. The CDR3 has 12 amino acids. Written as DNA, the CDR3 is TGCAGCGTTACAGGGGCCGGAGAGACCCAGTACTTC. This sequence encodes CSVTGAGETQYF.

This clonotype was seen repeatedly, ten times or more. The V and J genes are TRBV12-5 and TRBJ1-1; a possible D gene is TRBD1 (5 bases). V lost 6 bases and J 4 bases, leaving 12 bases between the germline ends. This CDR3 has 13 amino acids. Germline V lookup: CDR1 LGHNT, CDR2 FRNRAP. DNA for the CDR3: TGTGCTAGTGGACCAGGGAGTGGCACTGAAGCTTTCTTT. Translated, it gives CASGPGSGTEAFF.

This clonotype was seen at least ten times. The chain couples TRBV18 to TRBJ2-5; 8 nucleotides align to TRBD2. Trimming took 3 bases from V and 4 from J; bases not matched to a gene: 7. Germline CDR1 is KGHSH and CDR2 is LQKENI. The CDR3 has 15 residues. The CDR3: CASSPAGGVLETQYF. Here the CDR3 DNA reads TGTGCCAGCTCACCCGCGGGGGGAGTATTAGAGACCCAGTACTTC.

This chain links TRBV5-1 with TRBJ2-7; the D is unclear. The germline V gene encodes CDR1 SGHRS and CDR2 YFSETQ. V shed 1 base and J shed 5 bases, with 19 bases lying between them. CDR3 length: 16 residues. CDR3 DNA: TGCGCCAGCAGCTTGCGTTCCACAGTTCCAATGGACGAGCAGTACTTC. Protein product: CASSLRSTVPMDEQYF.

The rearrangement uses TRBV28 and TRBJ2-7, with D perhaps matching TRBD2 (5 bases). Per germline, CDR1 MDHEN and CDR2 SYDVKM. CDR3 size: 13 residues. V lost 4 bases and J lost 4, with 11 bases in between. The CDR3 here is CASSSPGLYEQYF. The DNA for the CDR3 is TGTGCCAGCAGTTCTCCTGGACTGTACGAGCAGTACTTC.

To note about this clonotype: One end of the junction is discordant with germline, which a read error may explain. The J gene is TRBJ2-7, the V gene TRBV6-1; D is unresolved. The CDR3 has 13 amino acids. Germline V CDR1 and CDR2: MNHNS, SASEGT. CDR3 protein: CASSEAPPYEQYF. The CDR3, as DNA: TGTGCCAGCAGTGAAGCACCTCCCTATGAGCAGTACTTC.

Turning to this clonotype: This CDR3 is missing its conserved last phenylalanine or tryptophan, likely due to a read error. The rearrangement joins TRBV6-1 to TRBJ1-1; 7 bases align to TRBD1. Per the germline V gene, CDR1 is MNHNS and CDR2 is SASEGT. There are 13 residues in the CDR3. V shed 6 bases and J 5 bases; nucleotides not matched to a gene: 6. The CDR3 nucleotides read TGTGCCAGCAGCTTGCACAGGGGAACTGAAGCTTTCTAT. Encoded protein: CASSLHRGTEAFY.

The V and J genes are TRBV15 and TRBJ2-7; D may be TRBD2 (5 bases). The V gene lost 0 bases and the J gene lost 5 bases, with 5 bases spanning the gap. This CDR3 spans 12 amino acids. The germline gives CDR1 LNHNV, CDR2 YYDKDF (reference sequence). Written as DNA, the CDR3 is TGTGCCACCAGCAGAGAGGAGGACGAGCAGTACTTC. It encodes CATSREEDEQYF.

This clonotype came up a few times. The genes are TRBV27 and TRBJ2-5; 10 bases are a match to TRBD2. This CDR3 is built from 15 residues. After removal of 1 base from V and 5 bases from J, the junction contained 4 bases not matched to a gene. CDR1 MNHEY and CDR2 SMNVEV come from the germline V gene (reference sequence). CDR3 sequence: CASSLFGTSVETQYF. As DNA, the CDR3 is TGTGCCAGCAGTTTATTCGGGACTAGCGTCGAGACCCAGTACTTC.

There are many counts of this clonotype. V is TRBV6-1 and J is TRBJ2-2; perhaps TRBD1 as D (7 bases). This CDR3 is built from 17 residues. V lost 1 base, J lost 6 bases, and 18 bases lay in between. Per the germline V gene, CDR1 is MNHNS and CDR2 is SASEGT. CDR3 amino acids: CASSEEAGGLSPGELFF. The CDR3 coding sequence is TGTGCCAGCAGTGAAGAGGCAGGGGGGCTGTCGCCCGGGGAGCTGTTTTTT.

At least ten counts were recorded for this clonotype. This rearrangement joins TRBV30 to TRBJ1-5; D is possibly TRBD1 (5 bases). V lost 4 bases and J lost 1, with 11 bases in between. Germline V CDR1 and CDR2: GTSNPN, SVGIG (reference sequence). The CDR3 has 14 residues. The CDR3 here is CAWNPGLSNQPQHF. The CDR3 nucleotides are TGTGCCTGGAACCCAGGGTTGAGCAATCAGCCCCAGCATTTT.

This clonotype was counted between two and nine times. The chain combines TRBV9 with TRBJ2-7, with D perhaps matching TRBD1 (5 bases). CDR1 and CDR2 (germline): SGDLS, YYNGEE. The CDR3 has 12 amino acids. Deletions cut 3 bases from V and 7 bases from J, with 11 bases between. CDR3 DNA sequence: TGTGCCAGCAGCGGCGACAGTATGGAGCAGTACTTC. Protein sequence: CASSGDSMEQYF.

In its sample, this clonotype was seen many times. The gene calls are TRBV20-1 and TRBJ2-7, with D possibly matching TRBD1 (6 bases). Trimming cost V 5 bases and J 3 bases, with 17 bases left between them. There are 14 residues in the CDR3. In germline, CDR1 is DFQATT, CDR2 SNEGSKA (reference sequence). The CDR3 sequence is CSAPPDSKSYEQYF. Here the CDR3 DNA reads TGCAGTGCTCCCCCGGACAGCAAGAGCTACGAGCAGTACTTC.

V and J are TRBV7-2 and TRBJ1-6; 7 nucleotides agree with TRBD1. CDR3 size: 14 residues. Germline lookup yields CDR1 SGHTA and CDR2 FQGNSA. The V segment lost 5 bases and the J segment 7 bases; nucleotides outside the gene matches: 5. The CDR3 sequence: CASSVGQKNSPLHF. The CDR3 DNA reads as TGTGCCAGCAGCGTGGGACAGAAAAATTCACCCCTCCACTTT.

V and J are TRBV20-1 and TRBJ2-7, with unresolved D. Between the trimmed V and J ends, which lost 1 base and 4 bases, there was a span of 11 bases. Germline lookup yields CDR1 DFQATT and CDR2 SNEGSKA (reference sequence). The CDR3 sequence is 13 residues long. CDR3 protein: CSARVTNPYEQYF. CDR3 nucleotide sequence: TGCAGTGCTAGAGTCACCAACCCTTACGAGCAGTACTTC.

The sample holds many counts of this clonotype. The genes are TRBV20-1 and TRBJ1-1; D uncertain. The CDR3 is made up of 13 amino acids. The germline V gene has CDR1 DFQATT and CDR2 SNEGSKA (reference sequence). The V and J ends lost 4 bases and 1 base respectively, with 10 bases between them. The CDR3 loop is CSAMEQPNTEAFF. The CDR3 nucleotides are TGCAGTGCTATGGAACAGCCGAACACTGAAGCTTTCTTT.

A few counts support this clonotype. DNA for the CDR3: TGTGCCAGCAGTGCGACTAGCGGGAGCTACGAGCAGTACTTC. Translated, it gives CASSATSGSYEQYF. The chain has TRBV6-1 and TRBJ2-7, with 12 positions matching TRBD2. The V gene's germline CDR1 is MNHNS and CDR2 SASEGT. The CDR3 loop spans 14 amino acids. The junction had 1 base not matched to a gene; V was cut back by 4 bases and J by 3 bases.

This clonotype occurred many times. The conserved closing phenylalanine or tryptophan is absent in this CDR3, likely reflecting a read error. The chain uses TRBV12-3 or TRBV12-4 and TRBJ1-2; 9 nucleotides align to TRBD1. The CDR3 covers 15 residues. V lost 2 bases and J lost 2; bases outside the gene matches: 3. In nucleotides, the CDR3 is TGTGCCAGCAGTTTAAGCGGACAGGGGAACTATGGCTACACCGTC. Its translation is CASSLSGQGNYGYTV.

The table lists this clonotype with a few counts. This CDR3 is CASRTRGETQYF. In DNA form, the CDR3 reads TGTGCCAGCAGAACTAGGGGGGAGACCCAGTACTTC. The chain links TRBV6-5 to TRBJ2-5; weak D call: TRBD1 (6 bases). CDR1 and CDR2 from the germline V gene are MNHEY and SVGAGI. The CDR3 consists of 12 residues. V was pared by 6 bases and J by 5 bases, with 10 bases between.

CDR3 sequence: CASSLEGPAFF. The CDR3 bases are TGTGCCAGCAGTTTAGAAGGGCCCGCTTTCTTT. This chain connects TRBV12-3 or TRBV12-4 to TRBJ1-1; D not certain. V lost 1 base, J lost 11 bases, and 8 bases lay in between. The CDR3 spans 11 residues.